These 11 T cell receptor beta chains share one sample of origin, sequenced in a study of cytomegalovirus exposure and HLA in healthy donors. This PCR relied on a set of 60 Vbeta primers and 13 Jbeta primers. The method was immunoSEQ multiplex PCR; TCRdb's version includes in-frame clones alone and lacks a portion of them. The sample holds about 130,000 clones, approximately 85% seen once. Sample: PBMCs. These receptors were obtained from a boy younger than 18 in good health and CMV-seronegative.

This rearrangement joins TRBV5-1 to TRBJ2-7, with TRBD1 identical over 8 bases. The germline V gene encodes CDR1 SGHRS and CDR2 YFSETQ. V shed 4 bases, J shed 0 bases, and the junction held 15 bases outside the gene matches. The CDR3 length is 18 residues. CDR3 sequence reads: CASSLQGVYRGSSYEQYF. The CDR3, as DNA: TGCGCCAGCAGCCTACAGGGGGTTTACAGGGGCAGCTCCTACGAGCAGTACTTC.

The chain uses TRBV7-8 and TRBJ1-1; 9 bases map to TRBD1. The CDR3 runs to 21 residues. Germline trimming cut 0 bases from V and 4 bases from J; bases unmatched to any gene: 21. CDR1 and CDR2 from the germline V gene are SGHVS and FQNEAQ. The CDR3 protein is CASSLARTGVSGDGGGTEAFF. The CDR3 DNA reads as TGTGCCAGCAGCTTAGCTCGGACAGGGGTGTCGGGGGACGGTGGTGGCACTGAAGCTTTCTTT.

The chain recombines TRBV7-8 with TRBJ1-1, with TRBD1 matching 7 bases. Germline V lookup: CDR1 SGHVS, CDR2 FQNEAQ. V dropped 1 base and J dropped 5; count of bases not matched to a gene: 7. This CDR3 is built from 15 residues. The CDR3 bases are TGTGCCAGCAGCTTAGTGGAGGGGGCAGGAACTGAAGCTTTCTTT. Its translation: CASSLVEGAGTEAFF.

The chain combines TRBV4-1 with TRBJ1-6; D is unclear. Germline CDR1 MGHRA, CDR2 YSYEKL. With 1 base removed from V and 8 bases from J, the gap between germline ends came to 6 bases. The CDR3 is 13 amino acids. The CDR3 loop is CASSQGRDSPLHF. The CDR3 DNA is TGCGCCAGCAGCCAAGGGCGGGATTCACCCCTCCACTTT.

The chain couples TRBV10-3 to TRBJ1-4; D is uncertain. Germline V lookup: CDR1 ENHRY, CDR2 SYGVKD. This CDR3 spans 14 amino acids. Trimming took off 6 bases at V and 4 bases at J, with 12 bases between the two ends. The CDR3 DNA sequence: TGTGCCATCAGAGGAACCGGAGGTAATGAAAAACTGTTTTTT. Translated: CAIRGTGGNEKLFF.

This sequence joins TRBV19 and TRBJ1-2, with D possibly matching TRBD1 (5 bases). This CDR3 region has 15 residues. Germline values: CDR1 LNHDA, CDR2 SQIVND (reference sequence). Trimming stripped 7 bases from V and 2 bases from J, with 17 bases between. The CDR3 region is CASTEITGINYGYTF. For the CDR3, the DNA is TGTGCCAGTACCGAAATTACAGGTATCAACTATGGCTACACCTTC.

The V and J genes are TRBV15 and TRBJ2-5; the D gene is possibly TRBD2 (7 bases). V lost 5 bases and J lost 2, with 15 bases in between. The V gene's germline CDR1 is LNHNV and CDR2 YYDKDF (reference sequence). The CDR3 length is 15 residues. In DNA form, the CDR3 reads TGTGCCACCAGCGGGGGGGGCGGGACACAAGAGACCCAGTACTTC. It yields the protein CATSGGGGTQETQYF. The variable domain in full, completed from reference TRBV15 and TRBJ2-5, reads DAMVIQNPRYQVTQFGKPVTLSCSQTLNHNVMYWYQQKSSQAPKLLFHYYDKDFNNEADTPDNFQSRRPNTSFCFLDIRSPGLGDTAMYLCATSGGGGTQETQYFGPGTRLLVL.

The rearrangement joins TRBV7-3 to TRBJ2-3; D might be TRBD1 (6 bases). The CDR3 totals 13 residues. V was cut by 5 bases and J by 3 bases, with 9 bases left in between. Germline CDR1 reads SGHTA; CDR2 reads FQGTGA. This CDR3 reads CASSRDTTDTQYF. CDR3 DNA sequence: TGTGCCAGCAGCCGGGACACAACAGATACGCAGTATTTT. Filled out from reference TRBV7-3 and TRBJ2-3, the complete variable domain reads GAGVSQTPSNKVTEKGKYVELRCDPISGHTALYWYRQSLGQGPEFLIYFQGTGAADDSGLPNDRFFAVRPEGSVSTLKIQRTERGDSAVYLCASSRDTTDTQYFGPGTRLTVL.

This clone was detected a few times. The V gene is TRBV30, the J gene TRBJ2-1, with 12 bases fitting TRBD2. The CDR3 length is 16 residues. The germline gives CDR1 GTSNPN, CDR2 SVGIG (reference sequence). V lost 0 bases, J lost 6 bases, and 6 bases stayed unmatched. CDR3 loop: CAWSVSLAGGPNEQFF. The CDR3 nucleotides read TGTGCCTGGAGTGTTTCACTAGCGGGGGGTCCCAATGAGCAGTTCTTC.

This sequence joins TRBV27 and TRBJ1-1; possible D gene TRBD1, 5 bases. The V end was cut by 7 bases, the J end by 4 bases, with 16 bases between. CDR1 MNHEY and CDR2 SMNVEV come from the germline V gene (reference sequence). The CDR3 contains 14 residues. The CDR3 nucleotides are TGTGCCAGCAAGGACAAAGGGAGGAGCACTGAAGCTTTCTTT. This sequence encodes CASKDKGRSTEAFF.

The V and J genes are TRBV7-9 and TRBJ2-5; 10 nucleotides align to TRBD2. CDR3 size: 16 residues. Germline V gene data show CDR1 as SEHNR and CDR2 as FQNEAQ (reference sequence). V dropped 4 bases and J dropped 5; count of bases not matched to a gene: 10. CDR3 sequence reads: CASSSSGGAKGETQYF. CDR3 in DNA: TGTGCCAGCAGCTCGAGCGGGGGGGCAAAAGGGGAGACCCAGTACTTC.